This is a list of T cell receptor beta chains from one sample in a study of T cells in tuberculosis. Assay used: immunoSEQ multiplex PCR; TCRdb lists only in-frame clones, some missing. The data show under 45,000 clones, more than 85% seen once. The sequenced sample was PBMCs, obtained at tuberculosis diagnosis. The source of these receptors is an adult with tuberculosis. Both conserved end residues are part of each CDR3. D genes are given only for firm matches. Size values are once, few and many counts, or a class for expanded clones, and some rows have none.

.	TRBJ2-3	once	TRBV9	CASSVGPRTDTQYF	TGTGCCAGCAGCGTAGGGCCGCGCACAGATACGCAGTATTTT
.	TRBJ1-6	.	TRBV10-2	CASAGGFNYNSPLHF	TGCGCCAGCGCCGGAGGATTCAATTATAATTCACCCCTCCACTTT
.	TRBJ1-1	.	TRBV5-6	CASSRPGGEATEAFF	TGTGCCAGCAGCCGTCCGGGGGGGGAGGCCACTGAAGCTTTCTTT
TRBD1	TRBJ1-2	.	TRBV18	CASSPDRDYGYTF	TGTGCCAGCTCACCCGACAGGGACTATGGCTACACCTTC
.	TRBJ2-7	.	TRBV6-5	CASSNRDYEQYF	TGTGCCAGCAGTAATCGAGACTACGAGCAGTACTTC
TRBD1	TRBJ1-2	few	TRBV2	CASSAQGPIYGYTF	TGTGCCAGCAGTGCACAGGGGCCAATCTATGGCTACACCTTC
.	TRBJ1-6	.	TRBV18	CASSPPTRELDVIFDNSPLHF	TGTGCCAGCTCACCACCGACGAGGGAACTCGACGTAATTTTTGATAATTCACCCCTCCACTTT
.	TRBJ1-5	.	TRBV2	CASSESDSSNQPQHF	TGTGCCAGCAGTGAATCGGACAGTAGCAATCAGCCCCAGCATTTT
TRBD1	TRBJ2-7	once	TRBV5-1	CASSLARGLSEQYF	TGCGCCAGCAGCTTGGCCAGGGGGCTCAGTGAGCAGTACTTC
.	TRBJ1-2	.	TRBV5-4	CASSLADVYGYTF	TGTGCCAGCAGCTTGGCAGATGTCTATGGCTACACCTTC
TRBD1	TRBJ1-5	.	TRBV2	CASASWTGNQPQHF	TGTGCCAGCGCGTCCTGGACAGGTAATCAGCCCCAGCATTTT
TRBD1	TRBJ1-6	.	TRBV5-4	CASMQNRDRNSPLHF	TGTGCCAGCATGCAAAACCGGGACAGAAATTCACCCCTCCACTTT
TRBD1	TRBJ1-6	.	TRBV10-3	CAIGGTGEAPLHF	TGTGCCATCGGTGGGACAGGGGAAGCACCCCTCCACTTT
.	TRBJ2-5	.	TRBV5-1	CASSLGIGRGETQYF	TGCGCCAGCAGCTTGGGCATCGGGCGAGGGGAGACCCAGTACTTC
.	TRBJ2-2	.	TRBV6-6	CASSYRSGATGELFF	TGTGCCAGCAGTTACCGCTCAGGGGCGACCGGGGAGCTGTTTTTT
TRBD2	TRBJ2-2	.	TRBV4-1	CASSQNTLAGGHTGELFF	TGCGCCAGCAGCCAAAATACCCTAGCGGGGGGCCACACCGGGGAGCTGTTTTTT
.	TRBJ1-2	.	TRBV15	CATSRRQTTTRNYGYTF	TGTGCCACCAGCAGACGACAGACAACCACAAGAAACTATGGCTACACCTTC
TRBD2	TRBJ2-1	.	TRBV5-1	CASSLSFGASGGAIYNEQFF	TGCGCCAGCAGCTTGAGTTTTGGTGCTAGCGGGGGGGCAATATACAATGAGCAGTTCTTC
TRBD1	TRBJ1-5	.	TRBV2	CASSEHRGPQPQHF	TGTGCCAGCAGTGAACACAGGGGACCCCAGCCCCAGCATTTT
.	TRBJ1-5	.	TRBV5-5	CASSSLGSGANQPQHF	TGTGCCAGCAGCTCGTTGGGATCAGGGGCCAATCAGCCCCAGCATTTT
TRBD2	TRBJ2-7	.	TRBV10-2	CASSIAGVSYEQYF	TGCGCCAGCAGTATAGCGGGGGTTTCCTACGAGCAGTACTTC
TRBD2	TRBJ2-3	.	TRBV9	CASSVVGAGGLTDTQYF	TGTGCCAGCAGCGTAGTAGGGGCGGGGGGGCTCACAGATACGCAGTATTTT
.	TRBJ1-2	.	TRBV9	CASSVASAGAYGYTF	TGTGCCAGCAGCGTAGCTTCCGCAGGGGCTTATGGCTACACCTTC
.	TRBJ1-4	.	TRBV2	CASSDGRGEKLFF	TGTGCCAGCAGTGACGGAAGGGGGGAAAAACTGTTTTTT
TRBD2	TRBJ2-1	once	TRBV6-6	CASSSSGGYNEQFF	TGTGCCAGCAGTTCTAGCGGGGGCTACAATGAGCAGTTCTTC
.	TRBJ2-1	.	TRBV9	CASSPAGPGIYNEQFF	TGTGCCAGCAGCCCTGCGGGACCGGGGATCTACAATGAGCAGTTCTTC
.	TRBJ2-2	.	TRBV5-1	CASSFVSRAEELFF	TGCGCCAGCAGCTTCGTTAGCAGGGCCGAGGAGCTGTTTTTT
.	TRBJ1-6	medium-sized	TRBV4-2	CASSQSIEGVLHF	TGTGCCAGCAGCCAATCTATCGAGGGAGTCCTCCACTTT
.	TRBJ1-1	.	TRBV5-1	CASSLYRNTEAFF	TGCGCCAGCAGCTTATACAGGAACACTGAAGCTTTCTTT
.	TRBJ2-7	.	TRBV7-6	CASSLRTMDEQYF	TGTGCCAGCAGCTTAAGGACAATGGACGAGCAGTACTTC
.	TRBJ2-3	.	TRBV11-2	CASSLFGDAGYTPDTQYF	TGTGCCAGCAGCTTATTCGGGGATGCGGGGTATACCCCAGATACGCAGTATTTT
.	TRBJ2-3	.	TRBV6-6	CASRRGPRTDTQYF	TGTGCCAGCAGGCGGGGGCCCCGCACAGATACGCAGTATTTT
TRBD1	TRBJ1-4	.	TRBV7-2	CASSVDRATNEKLFF	TGTGCCAGCAGCGTTGACAGGGCAACTAATGAAAAACTGTTTTTT
.	TRBJ1-4	few	TRBV19	CASSPTGGAGEKLFF	TGTGCCAGTAGTCCCACGGGGGGCGCAGGTGAAAAACTGTTTTTT
.	TRBJ2-2	.	TRBV5-1	CASSLGQPFRYANTGELFF	TGCGCCAGCAGCTTGGGACAGCCGTTTAGGTATGCGAACACCGGGGAGCTGTTTTTT
TRBD1	TRBJ2-7	.	TRBV6-5	CASSRTGSYEQYF	TGTGCCAGCAGTCGGACAGGGAGCTACGAGCAGTACTTC
.	TRBJ1-2	.	TRBV6-5	CASSYSSGAVFGYTF	TGTGCCAGCAGTTACTCGTCGGGTGCCGTGTTCGGCTACACCTTC
TRBD2	TRBJ2-1	.	TRBV5-5	CASSLSGGAYNEQFF	TGTGCCAGCAGCCTTAGCGGGGGGGCCTACAATGAGCAGTTCTTC
TRBD2	TRBJ2-1	.	TRBV2	CASSVKLAGNEQFF	TGTGCCAGCAGTGTTAAACTAGCGGGTAATGAGCAGTTCTTC
.	TRBJ1-4	.	TRBV5-1	CASSPGYSTNEKLFF	TGCGCCAGCAGCCCAGGGTACTCAACTAATGAAAAACTGTTTTTT
TRBD2	TRBJ2-1	.	TRBV2	CASMRTSGGANEQFF	TGTGCCAGCATGAGGACTAGCGGGGGGGCCAATGAGCAGTTCTTC
TRBD1	TRBJ1-2	.	TRBV5-1	CASSSGTGIMDYGYTF	TGCGCCAGCAGCTCCGGGACAGGGATAATGGACTATGGCTACACCTTC
.	TRBJ2-7	.	TRBV5-6	CASSLRGGGVEQYF	TGTGCCAGCAGCTTGAGAGGGGGAGGGGTCGAGCAGTACTTC
TRBD2	TRBJ2-1	.	TRBV9	CASSASGGLYNEQFF	TGTGCCAGCAGCGCTAGCGGGGGCCTATACAATGAGCAGTTCTTC
.	TRBJ1-3	.	TRBV5-6	CASSLRGSGNTIYF	TGTGCCAGCAGCTTGAGGGGCTCTGGAAACACCATATATTTT
TRBD1	TRBJ2-7	.	TRBV4-3	CASSRGQGSYEQYF	TGCGCCAGCAGCCGTGGACAGGGCTCCTACGAGCAGTACTTC
.	TRBJ1-4	.	TRBV28	CASSLTVSGRELFF	TGTGCCAGCAGTTTAACCGTTTCAGGGCGTGAACTGTTTTTT
.	TRBJ1-6	.	TRBV20-1	CSAPRRGRLHF	TGCAGTGCTCCCCGTCGGGGTCGCCTCCACTTT
TRBD1	TRBJ1-6	.	TRBV30	CAWSWTGTYNSPLHF	TGTGCCTGGAGCTGGACAGGAACCTATAATTCACCCCTCCACTTT
.	TRBJ1-5	.	TRBV6-6	CASSYSQGSQPQHF	TGTGCCAGCAGTTACTCCCAGGGATCTCAGCCCCAGCATTTT
TRBD1	TRBJ1-5	once	TRBV5-1	CASSPTGFNQPQHF	TGCGCCAGCAGCCCGACAGGGTTCAATCAGCCCCAGCATTTT